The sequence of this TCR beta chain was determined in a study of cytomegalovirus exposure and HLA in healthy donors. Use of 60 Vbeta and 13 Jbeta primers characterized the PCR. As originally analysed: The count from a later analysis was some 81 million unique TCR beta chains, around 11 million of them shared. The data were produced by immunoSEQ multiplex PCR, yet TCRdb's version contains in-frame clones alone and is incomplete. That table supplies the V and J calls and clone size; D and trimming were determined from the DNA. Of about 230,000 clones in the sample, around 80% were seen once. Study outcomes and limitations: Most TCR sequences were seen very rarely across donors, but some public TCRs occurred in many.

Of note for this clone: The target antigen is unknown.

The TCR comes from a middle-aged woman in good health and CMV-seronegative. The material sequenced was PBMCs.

This CDR3 reads CASSARQGSPYEQYF. The CDR3 bases are TGTGCCAGCAGCGCCCGACAGGGCAGCCCCTACGAGCAGTACTTC. The chain joins TRBV11-1 to TRBJ2-7; 7 bases agree with TRBD1. After removal of 5 bases from V and 2 bases from J, the junction contained 9 bases not matched to a gene. This CDR3 region has 15 residues. Germline V gene lookup returns CDR1 SGHAT and CDR2 FQDESV (reference sequence). Using reference TRBV11-1 and TRBJ2-7 for the parts outside the CDR3, the full variable domain is EAEVAQSPRYKITEKSQAVAFWCDPISGHATLYWYRQILGQGPELLVQFQDESVVDDSQLPKDRFSAERLKGVDSTLKIQPAELGDSAMYLCASSARQGSPYEQYFGPGTRLTVT.